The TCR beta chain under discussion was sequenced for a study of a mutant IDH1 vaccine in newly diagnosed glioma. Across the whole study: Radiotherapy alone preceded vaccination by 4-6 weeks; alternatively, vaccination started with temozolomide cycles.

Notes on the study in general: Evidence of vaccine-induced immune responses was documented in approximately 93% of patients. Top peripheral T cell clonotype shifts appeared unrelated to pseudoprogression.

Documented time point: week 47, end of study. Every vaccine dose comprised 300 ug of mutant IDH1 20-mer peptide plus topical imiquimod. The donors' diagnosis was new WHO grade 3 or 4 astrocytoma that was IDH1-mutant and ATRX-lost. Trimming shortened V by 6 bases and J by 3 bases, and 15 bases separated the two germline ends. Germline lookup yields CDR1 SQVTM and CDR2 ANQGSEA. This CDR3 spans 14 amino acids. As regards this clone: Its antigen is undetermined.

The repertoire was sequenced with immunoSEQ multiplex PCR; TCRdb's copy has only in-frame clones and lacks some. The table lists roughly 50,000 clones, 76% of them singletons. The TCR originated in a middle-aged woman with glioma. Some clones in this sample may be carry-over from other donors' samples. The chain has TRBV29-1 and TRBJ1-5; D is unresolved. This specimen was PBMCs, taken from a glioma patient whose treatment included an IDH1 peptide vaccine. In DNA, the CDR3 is TGCAGCGTAAATTTCTGGGAGGTCAATCAGCCCCAGCATTTT. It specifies CSVNFWEVNQPQHF. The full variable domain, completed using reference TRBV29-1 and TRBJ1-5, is SAVISQKPSRDICQRGTSLTIQCQVDSQVTMMFWYRQQPGQSLTLIATANQGSEATYESGFVIDKFPISRPNLTFSTLTVSNMSPEDSSIYLCSVNFWEVNQPQHFGDGTRLSIL.